The 25 T cell receptor beta chains below all came from one sample that was sequenced in a study of somatic mutations in cytotoxic T cells in rheumatoid arthritis. Produced via immunoSEQ multiplex PCR; TCRdb's table is partial and in-frame only. Of over 15,000 clones listed, over 80% are singletons. The specimen sequenced was CD8+ T cells sorted from blood. The source of these receptors is a man aged 18 to 29 with rheumatoid arthritis.

The chain uses TRBV13 and TRBJ2-7; perhaps TRBD1 as D (6 bases). The V end was cut by 4 bases, the J end by 2 bases, with 12 bases between. The CDR3 length is 14 residues. CDR1 and CDR2 from the germline V gene are PRHDT and FYEKMQ (reference sequence). The CDR3: CASSSRDTAYEQYF. The CDR3 region has the DNA TGTGCCAGCAGCTCCCGGGACACGGCCTACGAGCAGTACTTC.

This chain connects TRBV6-4 to TRBJ2-1, with 11 positions matching TRBD2. CDR1 and CDR2 from the germline V gene are MRHNA and SNTAGT. The CDR3 length is 15 residues. The J segment lost 6 bases and the V segment lost 0 bases, leaving 1 base of the junction unmatched. The CDR3 coding sequence is TGTGCCAGCAGTGACTCTAGCGGGGGGGCCAATGAGCAGTTCTTC. Translating it yields CASSDSSGGANEQFF.

V usage is TRBV29-1 and J usage is TRBJ1-1; no reliable D call. This CDR3 has 15 amino acids. Trimming took off 4 bases at V and 2 bases at J, with 17 bases between the two ends. Germline loops: CDR1 SQVTM, CDR2 ANQGSEA. In nucleotides, the CDR3 is TGCAGCGTTGGTGACGGAAAACCGCTTAACACTGAAGCTTTCTTT. It translates to CSVGDGKPLNTEAFF.

The CDR3 protein is CASSLGQGANGYTF. DNA of the CDR3: TGTGCCAGCAGCTTGGGACAGGGGGCTAATGGCTACACCTTC. The rearrangement uses TRBV5-4 and TRBJ1-2; TRBD1 matches 10 bases. Germline CDR1 is SGHNT and CDR2 is YYREEE (reference sequence). The V segment lost 0 bases and the J segment 6 bases; nucleotides outside the gene matches: 2. CDR3 length: 14 amino acids.

The rearrangement links TRBV4-1 to TRBJ1-1; D is undetermined. V was clipped by 2 bases and J by 1 base, with 8 bases between them. From germline, CDR1 is MGHRA and CDR2 YSYEKL. The CDR3 length is 14 residues. CDR3: CASSQSARNTEAFF. For the CDR3, the DNA is TGCGCCAGCAGCCAATCGGCTCGGAACACTGAAGCTTTCTTT.

The rearrangement uses TRBV5-1 and TRBJ2-7; TRBD1 matches at 8 bases. CDR3 size: 17 residues. CDR1 SGHRS and CDR2 YFSETQ come from the germline V gene. V gave up 4 bases and J gave up 4 bases; unmatched junction bases: 16. This chain's CDR3 is CASSARGPRGLWYEQYF. As DNA, the CDR3 is TGCGCCAGCAGCGCCCGGGGACCCAGGGGGCTGTGGTACGAGCAGTACTTC.

CDR3 sequence reads: CATSRDGSGELFF. The CDR3 DNA reads as TGTGCCACCAGCAGAGATGGGAGCGGGGAGCTGTTTTTT. The chain carries TRBV15 and TRBJ2-2, with D maybe TRBD2 (5 bases). The V and J ends lost 0 bases and 7 bases respectively, with 6 bases between them. Germline V CDR1 and CDR2: LNHNV, YYDKDF (reference sequence). The CDR3 consists of 13 residues. The full variable domain, completed using reference TRBV15 and TRBJ2-2, is DAMVIQNPRYQVTQFGKPVTLSCSQTLNHNVMYWYQQKSSQAPKLLFHYYDKDFNNEADTPDNFQSRRPNTSFCFLDIRSPGLGDTAMYLCATSRDGSGELFFGEGSRLTVL.

The gene calls are TRBV5-6 and TRBJ2-1; 7 bases line up with TRBD2. Trimming at V came to 0 bases and at J to 0 bases, leaving 3 bases not matched to a gene. The CDR3 is made up of 16 amino acids. CDR1 and CDR2 from the germline V gene are SGHDT and YYEEEE. CDR3 sequence (DNA): TGTGCCAGCAGCTTGGGGGGGGGAGGCTCCTACAATGAGCAGTTCTTC. Protein: CASSLGGGGSYNEQFF.

The chain has TRBV4-1 and TRBJ1-5; D might be TRBD1 (5 bases). This CDR3 spans 13 amino acids. CDR1 and CDR2 (germline): MGHRA, YSYEKL. V was shortened by 1 base and J by 6 bases, with 7 bases between the two germline ends. The CDR3 protein is CASSQGGAQPQHF. In DNA form, the CDR3 reads TGCGCCAGCAGCCAAGGTGGGGCTCAGCCCCAGCATTTT.

The genes are TRBV6-5 and TRBJ2-7, with D unclear. The CDR3 totals 14 residues. The ends were cut back, 5 bases at V and 7 bases at J, with 18 bases in the middle. The germline gives CDR1 MNHEY, CDR2 SVGAGI. The CDR3: CASSLSPRVEEQYF. The CDR3 DNA reads TGTGCCAGCAGTCTCTCGCCCCGGGTCGAGGAGCAGTACTTC.

The V call is TRBV4-1, the J call TRBJ2-7; 10 bases match TRBD1. Germline values: CDR1 MGHRA, CDR2 YSYEKL. With 4 bases clipped from V and 0 bases from J, the junction kept 3 bases outside the gene matches. The CDR3 is made up of 15 amino acids. CDR3 sequence: CASSPRDRGSYEQYF. CDR3 DNA sequence: TGCGCCAGCAGCCCCCGGGACAGGGGCTCCTACGAGCAGTACTTC.

This chain links TRBV7-9 with TRBJ1-1, with 7 bases fitting TRBD1. With V trimmed by 5 bases and J by 2 bases, 11 bases remained unmatched. From germline, CDR1 is SEHNR and CDR2 FQNEAQ (reference sequence). The CDR3 covers 16 residues. The CDR3 DNA follows: TGTGCCAGCAGCCCACCGGGGGGACAGAGAAACACTGAAGCTTTCTTT. This translates into CASSPPGGQRNTEAFF.

The chain uses TRBV4-1 and TRBJ2-7, with 9 positions matching TRBD2. Germline V gene sequence: CDR1 MGHRA, CDR2 YSYEKL. CDR3 length equals 17 residues. V trimming: 1 base; J trimming: 4 bases; junction bases outside the gene matches: 11. CDR3 sequence (DNA): TGCGCCAGCAGCCAAGTCCCCGGAGCGGGGGGCTGGTACGAGCAGTACTTC. It yields the protein CASSQVPGAGGWYEQYF.

The chain has TRBV2 and TRBJ1-1; D might be TRBD1 (6 bases). This CDR3 is 14 amino acids long. Germline V gene lookup returns CDR1 SNHLY and CDR2 FYNNEI. V dropped 4 bases and J dropped 4 bases, with 13 bases sitting between them. The CDR3 sequence is CASSATGLGTEAFF. DNA for the CDR3: TGTGCCAGCAGTGCGACAGGTTTGGGCACTGAAGCTTTCTTT.

The J gene is TRBJ1-6, the V gene TRBV4-3; D perhaps matches TRBD1 (5 bases). The CDR3 spans 14 residues. CDR1 and CDR2 (germline): LGHNA, YSLEER. Trimming pared 0 bases from V and 10 bases from J, leaving 10 bases between. CDR3 nucleotide sequence: TGCGCCAGCAGCCAAGATACAGGAGACTCACCCCTCCACTTT. Its protein is CASSQDTGDSPLHF.

This chain links TRBV6-5 with TRBJ2-1; D uncertain. The germline V gene encodes CDR1 MNHEY and CDR2 SVGAGI. V was shortened by 2 bases and J by 0 bases, with 8 bases between the two germline ends. The CDR3 extends over 15 amino acids. The CDR3 DNA reads as TGTGCCAGCAGTTACGCGGAGAGCTCCTACAATGAGCAGTTCTTC. This encodes CASSYAESSYNEQFF.

A few counts support this clone. The genes are TRBV20-1 and TRBJ1-1; D is unresolved. The CDR3 contains 11 residues. Germline V CDR1 and CDR2: DFQATT, SNEGSKA (reference sequence). CDR3 in amino acids: CSEQKNTEAFF. The CDR3 DNA sequence: TGCAGCGAACAGAAGAACACTGAAGCTTTCTTT.

J is TRBJ2-2 and V is TRBV7-2, with 7 nucleotides matching TRBD1. V was clipped by 5 bases and J by 0 bases; unmatched bases: 9. Germline CDR1 is SGHTA and CDR2 is FQGNSA. CDR3 length: 17 amino acids. CDR3 in amino acids: CASSDRNRGSNTGELFF. The CDR3 DNA reads as TGTGCCAGCAGCGATAGGAACAGGGGATCGAACACCGGGGAGCTGTTTTTT.

The J gene is TRBJ2-1, the V gene TRBV20-1; D remains ambiguous. The CDR3 has 11 amino acids. The germline V gene encodes CDR1 DFQATT and CDR2 SNEGSKA (reference sequence). V was clipped by 6 bases and J by 8 bases, with 11 bases between them. This chain's CDR3 is CSASMGHEQFF. For the CDR3, the DNA is TGCAGTGCGTCTATGGGCCATGAGCAGTTCTTC.

This rearrangement joins TRBV27 to TRBJ1-3, with 7 bases aligning to TRBD1. This CDR3 has 15 residues. Trimming removed 3 bases from V and 3 bases from J; junction bases left unmatched: 5. The germline CDR1 and CDR2 sequences are MNHEY and SMNVEV (reference sequence). The DNA of the CDR3 is TGTGCCAGCAGTTTCTCTTCAGGGGGTGGAAACACCATATATTTT. Encoded protein: CASSFSSGGGNTIYF.

J is TRBJ1-1 and V is TRBV19, with a tentative D call TRBD1 (6 bases). The CDR3 covers 13 residues. V shed 5 bases and J shed 1 base, with 8 bases lying between them. Germline-derived CDR1 and CDR2 are LNHDA and SQIVND (reference sequence). Here the CDR3 reads CASSWDKNTEAFF. CDR3 in DNA: TGTGCCAGTAGTTGGGACAAGAACACTGAAGCTTTCTTT.

This rearrangement joins TRBV6-1 to TRBJ1-4; TRBD1 aligns across 8 bases. The germline CDR1 and CDR2 sequences are MNHNS and SASEGT. The CDR3 covers 16 residues. V was clipped by 3 bases and J by 8 bases; unmatched bases: 11. CDR3 region: CASSDHWTGSVEKLFF. Written as DNA, the CDR3 is TGTGCCAGCAGTGATCACTGGACAGGGAGTGTCGAAAAACTGTTTTTT.

The chain couples TRBV6-1 to TRBJ1-5; the D gene is possibly TRBD1 (5 bases). CDR3 length: 17 residues. CDR1 and CDR2 from the germline V gene are MNHNS and SASEGT. V lost 4 bases and J 1 base, leaving 17 bases between the germline ends. CDR3 DNA: TGTGCCAGCAGTGCCCTCACTGCGGGGGTAAGCAATCAGCCCCAGCATTTT. This translates into CASSALTAGVSNQPQHF.

V usage is TRBV4-2 and J usage is TRBJ1-2; TRBD1 might be the D (5 bases). The germline gives CDR1 LGHNA, CDR2 YNFKEQ. The CDR3 has 16 amino acids. Trimming removed 0 bases from V and 2 bases from J, with 13 bases in between. In DNA, the CDR3 is TGTGCCAGCAGCCAAGATCGAGCAGGGCCCAACTATGGCTACACCTTC. Translating it yields CASSQDRAGPNYGYTF.

The chain joins TRBV4-3 to TRBJ1-1, with D unclear. CDR3 length equals 13 residues. Germline V CDR1 and CDR2: LGHNA, YSLEER. V was clipped by 4 bases and J by 1 base, with 7 bases between them. CDR3 in DNA: TGCGCCAGCAGCCGGTCGGGGAACACTGAAGCTTTCTTT. Its protein is CASSRSGNTEAFF.